This TCR beta chain was captured by sequencing in a study of early T cells in non-severe SARS-CoV-2 infection. Overall study context: Sequenced bulk RNA came from whole blood that was unsorted, and chains were unpaired.

Each CDR3 protein is one row after TCRdb ran MiXCR on the 5' RACE reads. The table shows 70,000 to 85,000 distinct CDR3 sequences, with less than 15% occurring only once. The germline V and J ends were trimmed by 3 bases and 1 base, with 13 bases remaining between them. The CDR3 loop spans 16 amino acids. The TCR was taken from an adult who was a healthcare worker with PCR-confirmed SARS-CoV-2 infection or an uninfected control (not recorded which). The specimen was whole blood. J is TRBJ2-1 and V is TRBV12-3 or TRBV12-4; tentative D call: TRBD1 (6 bases). The CDR3 DNA is TGTGCCAGCAGTTTCAGAGGCAGGGGATCCTACAATGAGCAGTTCTTC. Protein product: CASSFRGRGSYNEQFF.